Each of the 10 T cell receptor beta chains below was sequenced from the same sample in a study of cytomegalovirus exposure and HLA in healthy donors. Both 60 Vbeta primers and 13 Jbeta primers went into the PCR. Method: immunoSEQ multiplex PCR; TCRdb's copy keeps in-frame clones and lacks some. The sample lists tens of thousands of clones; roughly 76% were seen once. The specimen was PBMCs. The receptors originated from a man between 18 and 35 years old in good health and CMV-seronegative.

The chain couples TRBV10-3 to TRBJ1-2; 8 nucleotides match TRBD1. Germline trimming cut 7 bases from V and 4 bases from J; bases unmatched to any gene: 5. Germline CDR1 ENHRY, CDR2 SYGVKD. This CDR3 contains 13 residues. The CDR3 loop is CAITTQGGYGYTF. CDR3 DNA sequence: TGTGCCATCACCACACAGGGGGGCTATGGCTACACCTTC.

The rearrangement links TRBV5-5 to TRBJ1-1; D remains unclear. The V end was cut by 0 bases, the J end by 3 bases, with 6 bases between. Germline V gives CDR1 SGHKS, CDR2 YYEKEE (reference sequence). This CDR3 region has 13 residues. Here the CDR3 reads CASSLAGDTEAFF. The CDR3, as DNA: TGTGCCAGCAGCTTGGCCGGGGACACTGAAGCTTTCTTT.

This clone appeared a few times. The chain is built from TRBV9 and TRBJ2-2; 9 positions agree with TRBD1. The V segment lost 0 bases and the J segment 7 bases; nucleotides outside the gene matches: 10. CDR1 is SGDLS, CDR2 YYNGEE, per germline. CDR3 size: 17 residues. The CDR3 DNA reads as TGTGCCAGCAGCGTAGGATTAAGGACAGGGGAGGTCGGGGAGCTGTTTTTT. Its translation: CASSVGLRTGEVGELFF.

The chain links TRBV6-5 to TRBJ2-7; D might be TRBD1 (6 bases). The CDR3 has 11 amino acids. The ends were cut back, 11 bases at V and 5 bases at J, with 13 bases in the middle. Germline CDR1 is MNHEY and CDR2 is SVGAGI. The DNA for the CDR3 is TGTGCCGGTCGGACAGCGAACGAGCAGTACGTC. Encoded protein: CAGRTANEQYV.

The CDR3 reads CASSPLAGGSTDTQYF. CDR3 in DNA: TGTGCCAGTAGTCCGCTAGCGGGGGGGTCCACAGATACGCAGTATTTT. This chain joins TRBV19 and TRBJ2-3; 12 nucleotides match TRBD2. CDR1 is LNHDA, CDR2 SQIVND, per germline (reference sequence). CDR3 length equals 16 residues. Unmatched junction bases numbered 5, after V lost 5 bases and J lost 2 bases.

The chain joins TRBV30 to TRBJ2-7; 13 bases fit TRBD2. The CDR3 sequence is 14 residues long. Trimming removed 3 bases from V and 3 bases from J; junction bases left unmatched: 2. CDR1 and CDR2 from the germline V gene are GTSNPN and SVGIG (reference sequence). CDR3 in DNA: TGTGCCTGGAGAAGACTAGCGGGGGGCTACGAGCAGTACTTC. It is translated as CAWRRLAGGYEQYF.

For the CDR3, the DNA is TGCAGTGCCAAGCGTGGTGAGCAGTTCTTC. It codes for CSAKRGEQFF. The J gene is TRBJ2-1, the V gene TRBV20-1; D is undetermined. The ends were cut back, 6 bases at V and 9 bases at J, with 9 bases in the middle. This CDR3 has 10 residues. Germline V CDR1 and CDR2: DFQATT, SNEGSKA (reference sequence).

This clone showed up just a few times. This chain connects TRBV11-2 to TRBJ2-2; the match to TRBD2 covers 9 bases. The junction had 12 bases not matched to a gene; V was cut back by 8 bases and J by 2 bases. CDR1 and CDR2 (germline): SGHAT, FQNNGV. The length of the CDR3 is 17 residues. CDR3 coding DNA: TGTGCCAGCCTTACGTTGGGCGGGGGGGTTAACACCGGGGAGCTGTTTTTT. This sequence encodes CASLTLGGGVNTGELFF.

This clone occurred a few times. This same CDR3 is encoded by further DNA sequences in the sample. The CDR3 reads CASSLSGGQETQYF. The CDR3 DNA sequence: TGCGCCAGCAGCTTGTCGGGGGGTCAGGAGACCCAGTACTTC. The J gene is TRBJ2-5, the V gene TRBV5-1; 7 nucleotides agree with TRBD2. The ends lost 1 base at V and 5 bases at J; junction bases unmatched: 5. The germline V gene has CDR1 SGHRS and CDR2 YFSETQ. This CDR3 region has 14 residues.

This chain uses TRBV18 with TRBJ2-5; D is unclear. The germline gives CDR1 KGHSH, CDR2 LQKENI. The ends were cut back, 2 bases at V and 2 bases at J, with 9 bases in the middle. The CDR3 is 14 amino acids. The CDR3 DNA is TGTGCCAGCTCACCAGCGGCGCAGCAAGAGACCCAGTACTTC. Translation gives CASSPAAQQETQYF.